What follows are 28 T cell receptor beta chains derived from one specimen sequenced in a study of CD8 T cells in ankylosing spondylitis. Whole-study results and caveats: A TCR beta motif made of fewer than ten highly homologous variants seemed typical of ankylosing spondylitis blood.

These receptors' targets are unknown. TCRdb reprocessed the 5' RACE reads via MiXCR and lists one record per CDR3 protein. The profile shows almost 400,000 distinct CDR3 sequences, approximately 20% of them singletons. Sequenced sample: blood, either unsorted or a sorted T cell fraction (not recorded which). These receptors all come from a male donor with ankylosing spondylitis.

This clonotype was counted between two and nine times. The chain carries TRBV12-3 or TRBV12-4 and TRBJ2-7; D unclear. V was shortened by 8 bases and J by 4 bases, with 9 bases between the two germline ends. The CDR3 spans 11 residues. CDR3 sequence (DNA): TGTGCCAGCGGATGGGGATACGAGCAGTACTTC. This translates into CASGWGYEQYF.

For the CDR3, the DNA is TGTGCCTGGAGCGGCGGGAGGCAAAACGAGCAGTTCTTC. Its protein product is CAWSGGRQNEQFF. The V call is TRBV30, the J call TRBJ2-1, with 8 positions matching TRBD2. V trimming: 3 bases; J trimming: 10 bases; junction bases outside the gene matches: 8. Germline CDR1 and CDR2: GTSNPN and SVGIG (reference sequence). CDR3 length: 13 residues. The full variable domain, in which reference TRBV30 and TRBJ2-1 provide the parts outside the CDR3, is SQTIHQWPATLVQPVGSPLSLECTVEGTSNPNLYWYRQAAGRGLQLLFYSVGIGQISSEVPQNLSASRPQDRQFILSSKKLLLSDSGFYLCAWSGGRQNEQFFGPGTRLTVL.

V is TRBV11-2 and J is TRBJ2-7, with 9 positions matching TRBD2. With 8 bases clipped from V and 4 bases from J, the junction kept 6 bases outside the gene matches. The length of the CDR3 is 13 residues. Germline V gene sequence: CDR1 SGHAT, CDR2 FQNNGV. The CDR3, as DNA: TGTGCCAGCCGGGCTAGCGGGATGTACGAGCAGTACTTC. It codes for CASRASGMYEQYF.

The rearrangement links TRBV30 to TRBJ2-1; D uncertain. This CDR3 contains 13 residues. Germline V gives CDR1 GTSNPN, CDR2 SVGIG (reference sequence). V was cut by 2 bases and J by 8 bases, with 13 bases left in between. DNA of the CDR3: TGTGCCTGGAGTCTAGAAAGACTCCATGAGCAGTTCTTC. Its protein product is CAWSLERLHEQFF.

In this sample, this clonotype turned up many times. CDR3 nucleotide sequence: TGTGCCAGCAGTCCCGGACAGGGTGACTACGAGCAGTACTTC. Translating it yields CASSPGQGDYEQYF. The chain joins TRBV28 to TRBJ2-7; the match to TRBD1 covers 8 bases. J was trimmed by 3 bases and V by 5 bases; bases with no gene match: 6. This CDR3 is built from 14 residues. Germline loops: CDR1 MDHEN, CDR2 SYDVKM.

CDR3 nucleotides: TGCGCCAGCAGCTTCGGAGGGGCAGGTCCTGAAGCTTTCTTT. Translating it yields CASSFGGAGPEAFF. This chain joins TRBV5-1 and TRBJ1-1; the D gene is possibly TRBD1 (5 bases). The V gene's germline CDR1 is SGHRS and CDR2 YFSETQ. Trimming cost V 2 bases and J 6 bases, with 14 bases left between them. The CDR3 totals 14 residues.

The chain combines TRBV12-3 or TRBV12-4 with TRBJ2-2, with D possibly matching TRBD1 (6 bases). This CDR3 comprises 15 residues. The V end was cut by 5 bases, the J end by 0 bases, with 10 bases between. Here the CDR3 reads CASSPGHANTGELFF. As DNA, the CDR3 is TGTGCCAGCAGTCCGGGACATGCGAACACCGGGGAGCTGTTTTTT.

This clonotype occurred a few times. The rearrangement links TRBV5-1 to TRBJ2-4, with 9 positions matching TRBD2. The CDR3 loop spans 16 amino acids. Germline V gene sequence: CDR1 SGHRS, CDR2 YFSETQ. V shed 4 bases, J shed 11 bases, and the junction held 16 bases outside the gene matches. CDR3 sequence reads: CASSQNKTSGPGFQYF. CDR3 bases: TGCGCCAGCAGCCAAAATAAAACTAGCGGGCCGGGATTTCAGTACTTC.

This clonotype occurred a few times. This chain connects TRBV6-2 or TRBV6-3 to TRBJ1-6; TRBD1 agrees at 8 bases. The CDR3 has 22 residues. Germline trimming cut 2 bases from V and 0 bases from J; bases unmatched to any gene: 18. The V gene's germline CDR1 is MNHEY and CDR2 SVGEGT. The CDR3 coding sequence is TGTGCCAGCAGTTACCCAGGGGGCGAATTCTATTGGGACGGCTCCTATAATTCACCCCTCCACTTT. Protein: CASSYPGGEFYWDGSYNSPLHF.

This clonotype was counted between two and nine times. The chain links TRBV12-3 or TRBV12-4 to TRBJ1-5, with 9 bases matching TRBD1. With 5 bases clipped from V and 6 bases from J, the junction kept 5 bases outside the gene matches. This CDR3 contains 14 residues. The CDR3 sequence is CASSIQGAGQPQHF. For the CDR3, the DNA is TGTGCCAGCAGTATACAGGGGGCCGGTCAGCCCCAGCATTTT.

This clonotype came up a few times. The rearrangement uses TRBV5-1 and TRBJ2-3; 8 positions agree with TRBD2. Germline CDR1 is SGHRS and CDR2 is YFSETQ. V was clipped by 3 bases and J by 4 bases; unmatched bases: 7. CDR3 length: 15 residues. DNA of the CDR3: TGCGCCAGCAGCTACGGACTAGCTCTTGCAGATACGCAGTATTTT. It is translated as CASSYGLALADTQYF.

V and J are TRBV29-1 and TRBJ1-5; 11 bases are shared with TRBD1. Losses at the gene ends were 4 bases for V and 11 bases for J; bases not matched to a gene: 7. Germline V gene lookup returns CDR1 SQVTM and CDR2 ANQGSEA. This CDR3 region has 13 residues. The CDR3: CSVVLGQGAAQHF. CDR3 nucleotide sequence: TGCAGCGTTGTCTTAGGACAGGGGGCGGCCCAGCATTTT.

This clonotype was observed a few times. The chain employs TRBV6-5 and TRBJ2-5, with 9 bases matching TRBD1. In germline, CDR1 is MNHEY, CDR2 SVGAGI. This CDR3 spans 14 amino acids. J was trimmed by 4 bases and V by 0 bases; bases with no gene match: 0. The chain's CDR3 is CASSYSTGGETQYF. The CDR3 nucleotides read TGTGCCAGCAGTTACTCGACAGGGGGAGAGACCCAGTACTTC.

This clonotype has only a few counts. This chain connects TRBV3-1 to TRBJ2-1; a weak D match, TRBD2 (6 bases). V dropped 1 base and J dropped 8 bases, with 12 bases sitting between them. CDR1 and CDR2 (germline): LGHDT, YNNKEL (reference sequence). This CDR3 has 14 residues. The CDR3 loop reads CASSQAGVYDEQFF. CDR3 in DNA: TGTGCCAGCAGCCAAGCGGGAGTTTACGATGAGCAGTTCTTC.

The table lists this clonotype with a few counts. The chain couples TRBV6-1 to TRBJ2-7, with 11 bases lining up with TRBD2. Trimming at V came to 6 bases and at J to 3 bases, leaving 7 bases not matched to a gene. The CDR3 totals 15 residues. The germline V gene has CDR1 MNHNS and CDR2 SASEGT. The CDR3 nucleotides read TGTGCCAGCAGCTCGACTAGCGGGGCTTACTACGAGCAGTACTTC. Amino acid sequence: CASSSTSGAYYEQYF.

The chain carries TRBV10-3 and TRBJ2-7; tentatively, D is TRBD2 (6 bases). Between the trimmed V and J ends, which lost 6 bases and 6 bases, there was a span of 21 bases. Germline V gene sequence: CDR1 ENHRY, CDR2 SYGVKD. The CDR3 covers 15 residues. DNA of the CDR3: TGTGCCATCAGCGCCGAGCTGTTGGGACTCAGCGAGCAGTACTTC. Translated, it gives CAISAELLGLSEQYF.

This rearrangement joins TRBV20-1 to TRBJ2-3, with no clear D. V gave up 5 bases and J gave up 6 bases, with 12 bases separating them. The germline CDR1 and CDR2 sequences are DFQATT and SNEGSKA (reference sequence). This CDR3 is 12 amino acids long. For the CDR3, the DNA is TGCAGTGCTCAGGTCTTCAGGGATACGCAGTATTTT. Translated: CSAQVFRDTQYF.

The CDR3 loop reads CSARIAGVLNEQFF. The DNA for the CDR3 is TGCAGTGCTAGAATAGCGGGAGTGCTCAATGAGCAGTTCTTC. The chain couples TRBV20-1 to TRBJ2-1; 9 nucleotides match TRBD2. Germline-derived CDR1 and CDR2 are DFQATT and SNEGSKA (reference sequence). This CDR3 contains 14 residues. The J segment lost 6 bases and the V segment lost 2 bases, leaving 5 bases of the junction unmatched.

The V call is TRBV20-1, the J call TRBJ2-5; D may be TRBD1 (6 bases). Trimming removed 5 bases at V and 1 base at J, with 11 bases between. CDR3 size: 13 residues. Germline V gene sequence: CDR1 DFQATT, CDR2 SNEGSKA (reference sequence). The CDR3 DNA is TGCAGTGCTTCGATGGGGGCCCAAGAGACCCAGTACTTC. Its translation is CSASMGAQETQYF.

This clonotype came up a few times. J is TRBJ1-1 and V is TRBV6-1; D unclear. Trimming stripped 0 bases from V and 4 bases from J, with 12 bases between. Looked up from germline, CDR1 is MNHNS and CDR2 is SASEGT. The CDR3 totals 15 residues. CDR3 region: CASSEAGEWGTEAFF. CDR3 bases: TGTGCCAGCAGTGAAGCAGGAGAATGGGGCACTGAAGCTTTCTTT.

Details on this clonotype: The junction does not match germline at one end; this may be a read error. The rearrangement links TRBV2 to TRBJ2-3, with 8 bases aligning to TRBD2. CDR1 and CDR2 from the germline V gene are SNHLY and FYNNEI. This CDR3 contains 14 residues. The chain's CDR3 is CASSETSGTDTLYF. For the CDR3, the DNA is TGTGCCAGCAGTGAAACTAGCGGTACAGATACGCTGTATTTT.

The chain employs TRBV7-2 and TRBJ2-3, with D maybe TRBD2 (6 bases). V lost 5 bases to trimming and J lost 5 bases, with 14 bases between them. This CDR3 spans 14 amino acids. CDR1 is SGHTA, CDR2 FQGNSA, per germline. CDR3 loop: CASSLDGSRDTQYF. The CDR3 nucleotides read TGTGCCAGCAGCCTCGACGGGAGTCGAGATACGCAGTATTTT.

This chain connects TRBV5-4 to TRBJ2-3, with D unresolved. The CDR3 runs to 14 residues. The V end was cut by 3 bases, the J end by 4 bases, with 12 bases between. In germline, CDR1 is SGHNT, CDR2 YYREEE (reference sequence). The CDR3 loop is CASSSQPVSDTQYF. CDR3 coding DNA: TGTGCCAGCAGCTCCCAACCGGTCTCAGATACGCAGTATTTT.

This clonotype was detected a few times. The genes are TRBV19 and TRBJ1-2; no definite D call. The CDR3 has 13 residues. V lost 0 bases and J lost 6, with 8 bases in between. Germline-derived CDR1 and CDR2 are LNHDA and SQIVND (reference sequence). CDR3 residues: CASSIDPIDGYTF. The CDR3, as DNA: TGTGCCAGTAGTATAGATCCCATCGATGGCTACACCTTC. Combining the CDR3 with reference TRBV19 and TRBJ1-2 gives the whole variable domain DGGITQSPKYLFRKEGQNVTLSCEQNLNHDAMYWYRQDPGQGLRLIYYSQIVNDFQKGDIAEGYSVSREKKESFPLTVTSAQKNPTAFYLCASSIDPIDGYTFGSGTRLTVV.

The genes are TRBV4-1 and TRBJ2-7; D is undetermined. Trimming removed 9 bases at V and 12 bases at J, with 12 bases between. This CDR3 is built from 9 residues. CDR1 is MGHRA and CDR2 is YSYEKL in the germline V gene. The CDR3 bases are TGCGCCAGAAGGGTCGGATGGTACTTC. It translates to CARRVGWYF.

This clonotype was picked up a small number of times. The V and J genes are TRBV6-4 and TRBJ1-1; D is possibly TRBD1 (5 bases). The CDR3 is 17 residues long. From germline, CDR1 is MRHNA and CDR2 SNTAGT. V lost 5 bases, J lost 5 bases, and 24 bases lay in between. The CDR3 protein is CASSIPQTLRQGTEAFF. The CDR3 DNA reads TGTGCCAGCAGTATACCCCAAACACTCCGCCAGGGAACTGAAGCTTTCTTT.

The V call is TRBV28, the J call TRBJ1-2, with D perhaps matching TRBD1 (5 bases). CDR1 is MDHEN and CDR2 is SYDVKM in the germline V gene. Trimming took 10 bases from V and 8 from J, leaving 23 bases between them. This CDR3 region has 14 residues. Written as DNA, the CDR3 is TGTGCCATCTCGCCCCCGACAGCCCTCTCCGGCTACACCTTC. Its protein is CAISPPTALSGYTF.

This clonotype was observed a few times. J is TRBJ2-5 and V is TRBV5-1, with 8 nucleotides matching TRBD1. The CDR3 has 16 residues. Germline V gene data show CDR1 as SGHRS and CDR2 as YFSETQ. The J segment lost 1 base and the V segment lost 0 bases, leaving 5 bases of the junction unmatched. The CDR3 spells CASSLAPGTGQETQYF. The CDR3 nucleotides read TGCGCCAGCAGCTTGGCCCCCGGGACAGGCCAAGAGACCCAGTACTTC. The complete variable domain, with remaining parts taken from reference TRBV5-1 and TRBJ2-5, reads KAGVTQTPRYLIKTRGQQVTLSCSPISGHRSVSWYQQTPGQGLQFLFEYFSETQRNKGNFPGRFSGRQFSNSRSEMNVSTLELGDSALYLCASSLAPGTGQETQYFGPGTRLLVL.